Reported below is one T cell receptor (beta chain). The record originates from a study of blood T cell repertoires in COVID-19. Study as a whole: Specimens from acute and convalescent COVID-19 originated in the United States, Italy and Spain. T cells, B-cell-depleted T cells, or PBMCs supplied cDNA or gDNA.

Participant-reported clinical history was the basis for cohort assignment. Measured with immunoSEQ multiplex PCR; TCRdb has only the in-frame clones, and not every one. The sample includes approximately 450,000 clones, around nine tenths of them seen just once. V lost 5 bases and J 1 base, leaving 9 bases between the germline ends. This CDR3 is built from 13 residues. Germline V gene sequence: CDR1 LNHDA, CDR2 SQIVND (reference sequence). This sequence was found in a woman between 18 and 29 years old with acute COVID-19. Specimen: PBMCs or T cells enriched from blood (not recorded which). The gene calls are TRBV19 and TRBJ2-7; D not certain. The CDR3 here is CASSPPLSYEQYF. In DNA, the CDR3 is TGTGCCAGTAGTCCTCCTCTGTCCTACGAGCAGTACTTC.